The clone carrying this TCR beta chain showed up many times. What it recognizes is unknown. The V and J ends lost 9 bases and 4 bases, in that order; junction bases with no gene match: 6. The CDR3 totals 13 residues. Assembly of TCR beta libraries relied on iRepertoire HTBI primers together with Arm-PCR of CDR3 regions. Via MiXCR, TCRdb re-called the multiplex PCR reads, giving one row per CDR3 protein. The repertoire holds 400,000 or so distinct CDR3 sequences, with about a fifth as singletons. The record originates from a study of regulatory T cells in long-lasting Graves disease. Study details: By definition, persistent Graves' disease involved antithyroid drugs for over 5 years alongside positive TSH receptor antibodies. Study-wide results and limits: With persistent disease, TRBV28, TRBJ1-2 and TRBJ2-5 were the favored segments. Persistent Graves' patients possessed reduced TCR diversity relative to recently diagnosed ones.

Time point reported: persistent/refractory GD, antithyroid drugs over 5 years with positive TRAb. Construction of the TCR library relied on RNA isolated from PBMCs. The V gene is TRBV12-3 or TRBV12-4, the J gene TRBJ1-1, with 9 nucleotides matching TRBD1. Specimen: peripheral blood mononuclear cells (PBMCs), collected when the disease was refractory, from a patient treated with antithyroid drugs. The TCR originated in a female donor with Graves disease. The CDR3, as DNA: TGTGCCAGTAGAACAGGGGGCCGCACTGAAGCTTTCTTT. It translates to CASRTGGRTEAFF.